These T cell receptor beta chains were read from a single sample in a study of cytomegalovirus exposure and HLA in healthy donors. Here immunoSEQ multiplex PCR was the method, and the copy in TCRdb shows in-frame clones only, minus some. The repertoire holds 200,000 to 250,000 clones, with 65% to 85% as singletons. The sample was PBMCs. These receptors were taken from a woman aged 25-40 years in good health and CMV-seropositive. Both conserved end residues are part of each CDR3. The size entry is marked missing in some rows and otherwise reads once, few, many or a size class.

few	TRBJ1-1	TRBV28	CASTFANTEAFF
NA	TRBJ2-2	TRBV28	CASSFNSLLNTGELFF
NA	TRBJ1-4	TRBV9	CASSVSGIANEKLFF
few	TRBJ1-1	TRBV30	CAWSGLEGFGTEAFF
NA	TRBJ2-7	TRBV4-1	CASSQDPGTSGRRYEQYF
once	TRBJ2-1	TRBV7-9	CASSFGNNEQFF
NA	TRBJ1-2	TRBV6-6	CAGTTDGYGYTF
once	TRBJ2-7	TRBV6-1	CASSGGGTPVYEQYF
few	TRBJ2-1	TRBV6-1	CASSEALLGGSNEQFF
few	TRBJ1-2	TRBV25-1	CASREGFYGYTF
NA	TRBJ1-2	TRBV7-9	CASSLPSNYGYTF
NA	TRBJ2-2	TRBV18	CASSYGQGNTGELFF
few	TRBJ2-4	TRBV6-1	CASSEALEGANIQYF
NA	TRBJ2-1	TRBV9	CASSTGTGYNEQFF
NA	TRBJ1-1	TRBV4-3	CASSQDRRGAEAFF
NA	TRBJ2-7	TRBV11-3	CASSINYPASYEQYF
NA	TRBJ2-6	TRBV30	CAWSVLGASGANVLTF
NA	TRBJ2-5	TRBV10-3	CAISDREETQYF
NA	TRBJ1-5	TRBV27	CASSLTHRGFGNQPQHF
NA	TRBJ2-3	TRBV5-1	CASSLNADTQYF
NA	TRBJ1-2	TRBV29-1	CSVAGRWNGYTF
NA	TRBJ1-1	TRBV27	CASSPQGWDTEAFF
NA	TRBJ1-2	TRBV29-1	CSVEQHNYGYTF
NA	TRBJ2-3	TRBV13	CASSSGTSGITQYF
NA	TRBJ2-3	TRBV7-8	CASNKRAGVLTDTQYF
NA	TRBJ1-5	TRBV19	CASSISRYNQPQHF
NA	TRBJ2-6	TRBV10-3	CATHLGGANVLTF
NA	TRBJ2-1	TRBV4-1	CASSQLWGEFNEQFF
NA	TRBJ2-4	TRBV28	CASSSDSGRVENIQYF
NA	TRBJ2-7	TRBV4-1	CASSQEWSLRQYF
once	TRBJ1-2	TRBV5-4	CASSPGTEQDYGYTF
once	TRBJ2-3	TRBV2	CASSEDTQYF
NA	TRBJ1-1	TRBV28	CASSSNTEAFF
NA	TRBJ2-5	TRBV6-1	CASSDSGQGSQETQYF
NA	TRBJ1-4	TRBV5-6	CASSLGGNNEKLFF
once	TRBJ2-6	TRBV5-1	CASSRRDRGPGANVLTF
few	TRBJ1-2	TRBV27	CASSSGQGLGYSYTF
NA	TRBJ1-2	TRBV5-4	CASSSGGPTGNNYGYTF
NA	TRBJ2-7	TRBV2	CASSGLAVTQYF
NA	TRBJ2-7	TRBV19	CASSISGASYEQYF
NA	TRBJ2-7	TRBV10-2	CASSVAGGYEQYF
once	TRBJ1-1	TRBV7-8	CASSLGTGVGVNTEAFF
NA	TRBJ1-2	TRBV30	CAWSPGTGNGYTF
NA	TRBJ2-7	TRBV5-1	CASSLLNGYEQYF
NA	TRBJ1-1	TRBV29-1	CSVPTGGTEAFF
NA	TRBJ2-5	TRBV7-3	CASSLTAQETQYF
NA	TRBJ2-1	TRBV4-1	CASSPPITSGPSNEQFF
NA	TRBJ2-7	TRBV28	CASSQGLAPYEQYF
NA	TRBJ1-2	TRBV7-2	CASSPGPNGRGYTF
NA	TRBJ1-2	TRBV30	CAWSVSGYGYTF
once	TRBJ1-1	TRBV4-1	CASSQGGRRAEAFF
few	TRBJ1-5	TRBV19	CASKQEARGFQPQHF
NA	TRBJ1-2	TRBV5-1	CASSLVPAADSSGYTF
NA	TRBJ2-7	TRBV29-1	CSVEVLAGGYEQYF
NA	TRBJ2-1	TRBV7-2	CASSLDRLLAGGAYNEQFF
NA	TRBJ1-2	TRBV5-1	CASSRTDGPYGYTF
NA	TRBJ2-2	TRBV5-1	CASSLESEGGSGELFF